A selection of T cell receptor beta chains follows, all from one sample in a study of glioma-infiltrating T cells after dendritic cell vaccination. Produced via immunoSEQ multiplex PCR; TCRdb's table is partial and in-frame only. The profile covers approximately 48,000 clones, with over 75% appearing a single time and about an eighth taken by the ten largest. This specimen was blood, taken before dendritic cell vaccination. The receptors come from a human donor with glioblastoma. CDR3s include the opening cysteine and the closing phenylalanine or tryptophan. A D gene is named only where the DNA matches it firmly. Not every row has a clone size; where given, it reads once, few, many or a size class.

TRBV11-2,TRBJ2-3,NA,TRBD2,CASSWSTGAGGSTDTQYF,TGTGCCAGCAGCTGGAGTACGGGGGCGGGGGGCAGCACAGATACGCAGTATTTT
TRBV5-1,TRBJ1-5,NA,NA,CASSLAGVGNQPQHF,TGCGCCAGCAGCTTGGCGGGGGTCGGCAATCAGCCCCAGCATTTT
TRBV29-1,TRBJ1-5,NA,TRBD1,CSVAGTGGNQPQHF,TGCAGCGTTGCCGGGACAGGGGGCAATCAGCCCCAGCATTTT
TRBV30,TRBJ1-1,few,NA,CAWRLHLGDTEAFF,TGTGCCTGGAGACTTCATTTAGGGGACACTGAAGCTTTCTTT
TRBV7-2,TRBJ1-1,NA,TRBD1,CASSYRTGGFLYTEAFF,TGTGCCAGCAGCTATCGGACAGGGGGCTTCTTATATACTGAAGCTTTCTTT
TRBV5-1,TRBJ1-4,once,NA,CASSQGNEKLFF,TGCGCCAGCTCTCAGGGGAATGAAAAACTGTTTTTT
TRBV6-5,TRBJ2-4,NA,TRBD1,CASSHSTGQGLNIQYF,TGTGCCAGCAGTCACTCCACGGGACAGGGGCTAAACATTCAGTACTTC
TRBV6-6,TRBJ2-5,NA,TRBD1,CASSRGQGETQYF,TGTGCCAGCAGCAGGGGGCAGGGAGAGACCCAGTACTTC
TRBV5-1,TRBJ2-7,once,NA,CASSPAPDYEQYF,TGCGCCAGCAGCCCGGCCCCAGACTACGAGCAGTACTTC
TRBV6-6,TRBJ2-1,NA,TRBD1,CASSYGQGGYNEQFF,TGTGCCAGCAGCTACGGACAGGGAGGCTACAATGAGCAGTTCTTC
TRBV7-2,TRBJ1-1,NA,NA,CASSPAEGRNTEAFF,TGTGCCAGCAGCCCTGCGGAGGGTCGGAACACTGAAGCTTTCTTT
TRBV7-2,TRBJ1-1,few,NA,CASSLDLLDEAFF,TGTGCCAGCAGCTTAGACCTACTTGATGAAGCTTTCTTT
TRBV5-4,TRBJ2-5,few,TRBD2,CARSVTSGRLETQYF,TGTGCCAGAAGCGTGACTAGCGGGAGGTTGGAGACCCAGTACTTC
TRBV7-9,TRBJ2-7,NA,NA,CASSPTPAEQYF,TGTGCCAGCAGCCCCACCCCCGCGGAGCAGTACTTC
TRBV29-1,TRBJ2-7,NA,NA,CSVAGETSYEQYF,TGCAGCGTTGCGGGGGAAACCTCCTACGAGCAGTACTTC
TRBV5-1,TRBJ1-5,once,NA,CASSLGQRNQPQHF,TGCGCCAGCAGCTTGGGACAGCGCAATCAGCCCCAGCATTTT
TRBV25-1,TRBJ2-2,NA,TRBD2,CASSGPGLAGSTGELFF,TGTGCCAGCAGTGGCCCGGGACTAGCGGGGAGCACCGGGGAGCTGTTTTTT
TRBV7-9,TRBJ2-7,NA,NA,CASSPGVHEQYF,TGTGCCAGCAGCCCAGGGGTACACGAGCAGTACTTC
TRBV6-5,TRBJ1-1,NA,NA,CASSIIMNGEAFF,TGTGCCAGCAGTATTATAATGAACGGTGAAGCTTTCTTT
TRBV6-5,TRBJ1-1,once,TRBD1,CASSYSRQGGTEAFF,TGTGCCAGCAGTTACTCCCGACAGGGGGGCACTGAAGCTTTCTTT
TRBV5-4,TRBJ2-6,NA,NA,CASSISLLSGANVLTF,TGTGCCAGCAGCATTTCCCTGCTATCCGGGGCCAACGTCCTGACTTTC
TRBV18,TRBJ1-1,once,TRBD1,CASSPSKQGTTEAFF,TGTGCCAGCTCACCCTCTAAACAGGGGACCACTGAAGCTTTCTTT
TRBV5-1,TRBJ2-1,once,TRBD2,CASSLALAGGLRDEQFF,TGCGCCAGCAGCTTGGCCCTAGCGGGAGGGCTTCGCGATGAGCAGTTCTTC
TRBV2,TRBJ2-1,NA,TRBD1,CASRGVRTGQVNEQFF,TGTGCCAGCAGGGGGGTTAGGACAGGGCAGGTGAATGAGCAGTTCTTC
TRBV4-1,TRBJ2-5,few,TRBD1,CASSQVGDRNTQYF,TGCGCCAGCAGCCAAGTGGGGGACAGGAACACCCAGTACTTC
TRBV2,TRBJ2-7,NA,NA,CASSEALRFEQYF,TGTGCCAGCAGTGAAGCGCTTCGGTTTGAGCAGTACTTC
TRBV5-1,TRBJ1-1,NA,NA,CASGPGRGDTEAFF,TGCGCCAGCGGACCTGGCAGGGGAGACACTGAAGCTTTCTTT
TRBV29-1,TRBJ1-1,NA,NA,CSPQNGAEAFF,TGCAGCCCCCAAAACGGAGCAGAAGCTTTCTTT
TRBV2,TRBJ2-5,NA,TRBD2,CASSTGLAGSAETQYF,TGTGCCAGCAGTACGGGACTAGCGGGATCGGCGGAGACCCAGTACTTC